The 17 T cell receptor beta chains in this list originate from one sample, sequenced in a study of blood T cell repertoires in COVID-19. TCRdb's copy holds only in-frame clones and misses some; the assay was immunoSEQ multiplex PCR. Among fewer than 250,000 clones listed, around 85% were seen once. The sequenced material came from PBMCs or T cells enriched from blood (not recorded which). Receptors were obtained from a woman aged 30 to 39 who had recovered from COVID-19.

The chain couples TRBV4-2 to TRBJ2-3; 13 nucleotides match TRBD2. Germline V lookup: CDR1 LGHNA, CDR2 YNFKEQ. The CDR3 covers 15 residues. The trim removed 8 bases at V and 10 bases at J, leaving 12 bases unmatched. In DNA, the CDR3 is TGTGCCAGCGCTTCGCGGACTAGCGGGGGTGCCGCGCAGTATTTT. Its translation is CASASRTSGGAAQYF.

This sequence joins TRBV21-1 and TRBJ2-2; the D call TRBD1 from the table was never checked on the DNA. TRBV21-1 is a listed pseudogene. This CDR3 has 13 residues. The CDR3 is CASSKQGTGELFF. For the CDR3, the DNA is TGTGCCAGCAGCAAACAGGGGACCGGGGAGCTGTTTTTT.

The genes are TRBV2 and TRBJ2-5, with 9 nucleotides matching TRBD1. This CDR3 contains 15 residues. Germline V gene lookup returns CDR1 SNHLY and CDR2 FYNNEI. The ends lost 8 bases at V and 5 bases at J; junction bases unmatched: 12. CDR3 region: CASRGGTGYGETQYF. The CDR3 DNA reads TGTGCCAGCCGGGGCGGGACAGGGTATGGGGAGACCCAGTACTTC.

CDR3 protein: CASTGTSGNTIYF. The CDR3 coding sequence is TGTGCCAGCACAGGAACCTCTGGAAACACCATATATTTT. The chain joins TRBV16 to TRBJ1-3; D not certain. Germline V gene data show CDR1 as KGHSY and CDR2 as FQNENV. The CDR3 is 13 residues long. V gave up 7 bases and J gave up 0 bases, with 7 bases separating them.

V is TRBV29-1 and J is TRBJ1-6; 7 nucleotides align to TRBD1. This CDR3 comprises 13 residues. V was clipped by 7 bases and J by 4 bases; unmatched bases: 4. Looked up from germline, CDR1 is SQVTM and CDR2 is ANQGSEA. The CDR3 reads CSAATGYNSPLHF. The CDR3 DNA reads TGCAGCGCCGCGACAGGGTATAATTCACCCCTCCACTTT. Full variable domain (missing parts from reference TRBV29-1 and TRBJ1-6): SAVISQKPSRDICQRGTSLTIQCQVDSQVTMMFWYRQQPGQSLTLIATANQGSEATYESGFVIDKFPISRPNLTFSTLTVSNMSPEDSSIYLCSAATGYNSPLHFGNGTRLTVT.

The chain uses TRBV28 and TRBJ2-7; 7 bases agree with TRBD1. From germline, CDR1 is MDHEN and CDR2 SYDVKM. J lost 2 bases, V lost 6 bases, and 10 bases had no gene match. The CDR3 covers 15 residues. CDR3 loop: CASRRDSHFTYEQYF. In DNA, the CDR3 is TGTGCCAGCAGGAGGGACAGTCACTTTACCTACGAGCAGTACTTC.

The chain combines TRBV2 with TRBJ1-1, with 10 bases identical to TRBD1. The germline CDR1 and CDR2 sequences are SNHLY and FYNNEI. The CDR3 length is 16 residues. V shed 6 bases, J shed 6 bases, and the junction held 13 bases outside the gene matches. The CDR3 spells CASSIAGTGDLPEAFF. DNA of the CDR3: TGTGCCAGCAGCATAGCCGGGACAGGGGATTTGCCTGAAGCTTTCTTT.

The chain couples TRBV28 to TRBJ1-6, with 7 bases fitting TRBD1. CDR3 length equals 14 residues. The J segment lost 7 bases and the V segment lost 6 bases, leaving 6 bases of the junction unmatched. Germline loops: CDR1 MDHEN, CDR2 SYDVKM. As DNA, the CDR3 is TGTGCCAGCAGGTCCGGGACAGACAATTCACCCCTCCACTTT. This sequence encodes CASRSGTDNSPLHF.

The CDR3 here is CASSLLPGGNTEAFF. The CDR3 coding sequence is TGCGCCAGCAGCTTGTTACCCGGGGGGAACACTGAAGCTTTCTTT. The J gene is TRBJ1-1, the V gene TRBV5-1; D possibly corresponds to TRBD1 (5 bases). The V end lost 1 base, the J end lost 1 base, and 11 bases lay between the germline ends. This CDR3 has 15 residues. CDR1 is SGHRS, CDR2 YFSETQ, per germline.

This clone was seen once. The CDR3 DNA is TGTGCCAGCAGCTTAGCCGTCCTGAGCACTGAAGCTTTCTTT. It specifies CASSLAVLSTEAFF. The chain carries TRBV11-1 and TRBJ1-1; D is unresolved. CDR3 length: 14 amino acids. V lost 0 bases and J lost 4, with 9 bases in between. Germline CDR1 reads SGHAT; CDR2 reads FQDESV (reference sequence).

The chain employs TRBV28 and TRBJ2-7; tentative D call: TRBD2 (5 bases). CDR1 and CDR2 (germline): MDHEN, SYDVKM. The CDR3 loop spans 14 amino acids. Trimming stripped 5 bases from V and 3 bases from J, with 14 bases between. The CDR3 DNA sequence: TGTGCCAGCAGTCGGCGGGCGAACAACTACGAGCAGTACTTC. Amino acid sequence: CASSRRANNYEQYF.

The rearrangement joins TRBV4-1 to TRBJ2-7, with 7 bases identical to TRBD1. CDR3 length: 16 residues. CDR1 is MGHRA and CDR2 is YSYEKL in the germline V gene. The V segment lost 0 bases and the J segment 3 bases; nucleotides outside the gene matches: 8. CDR3 protein: CASSQEIGTVYYEQYV. The CDR3 DNA reads as TGCGCCAGCAGCCAAGAGATTGGGACAGTGTACTACGAGCAGTACGTC.

The V call is TRBV30, the J call TRBJ2-7; 7 bases match TRBD2. Germline assignment: CDR1 GTSNPN and CDR2 SVGIG (reference sequence). The CDR3 spans 13 residues. Trimming took 0 bases from V and 8 from J; bases not matched to a gene: 7. CDR3 bases: TGTGCCTGGAGTGTTAAAGGGACTAACAAGCAGTACTTC. Its translation: CAWSVKGTNKQYF.

This chain links TRBV7-3 with TRBJ2-2; 7 bases fit TRBD2. The CDR3 spans 14 residues. The ends lost 2 bases at V and 7 bases at J; junction bases unmatched: 4. Per the germline V gene, CDR1 is SGHTA and CDR2 is FQGTGA. The CDR3 protein is CASSLAGVSGELFF. The CDR3 DNA follows: TGTGCCAGCAGCTTAGCGGGAGTAAGCGGGGAGCTGTTTTTT.

The V gene is TRBV12-3 or TRBV12-4, the J gene TRBJ2-7; 9 bases map to TRBD2. V lost 8 bases and J lost 3; bases outside the gene matches: 5. This CDR3 is 13 amino acids long. Written as DNA, the CDR3 is TGTGCCAGCCGACTAGCGGAAGGCTACGAGCAGTACTTC. The encoded protein is CASRLAEGYEQYF.

This chain uses TRBV2 with TRBJ1-2; D call uncertain. Trimming removed 1 base at V and 4 bases at J, with 13 bases between. Germline V gives CDR1 SNHLY, CDR2 FYNNEI. The CDR3 runs to 15 residues. CDR3 sequence: CASSEVGGYPYGYTF. The CDR3 bases are TGTGCCAGCAGTGAAGTGGGAGGGTATCCCTATGGCTACACCTTC.

The V call is TRBV28, the J call TRBJ2-1; D call uncertain. Germline assignment: CDR1 MDHEN and CDR2 SYDVKM. The V and J ends lost 2 bases and 4 bases respectively, with 3 bases between them. The CDR3 consists of 12 residues. For the CDR3, the DNA is TGTGCCAGCAGTTTAGCGTACAATGAGCAGTTCTTC. Encoded protein: CASSLAYNEQFF.